Listed below are T cell receptor beta chains from one sample, sequenced in a study of T-cell reconstitution after alpha-beta-depleted transplantation in children. A single record per CDR3 protein comes from TCRdb applying MiXCR to the PCR reads. The sample lists over 200,000 distinct CDR3 sequences; roughly 10% were seen once. Sequencing was performed on PBMCs from the stem cell graft donor, taken from the stem cell graft. These receptors came from a human donor who donated a stem cell graft to a child with acute lymphoblastic leukemia. Each CDR3 is given with its conserved first and last residue. D genes are given only for firm matches. Clone size appears in some rows only: once, few, many, or a class for an expanded clone.

TRBJ2-5 TRBV5-1 NA NA TGCGCCAGCAGCTTCGGTTCGGAGACCCAGTACTTC CASSFGSETQYF
TRBJ2-3 TRBV10-3 TRBD2 few TGTGCCATCAGTGAGTCTGGCGGGGGGGCCACAGATACGCAGTATTTT CAISESGGGATDTQYF
TRBJ2-1 TRBV7-2 NA NA TGTGCCAGCAGCTATCGGGGGGCTCACAATGAGCAGTTCTTC CASSYRGAHNEQFF
TRBJ2-2 TRBV24-1 NA many TGTGCCACCAGTGACCCGAGAACGAACACCGGGGAGCTGTTTTTT CATSDPRTNTGELFF
TRBJ2-5 TRBV10-3 TRBD2 NA TGTGCCACCTCTGGACTAGCGGGGGGGAGGGAAAAAGAGACCCAGTACTTC CATSGLAGGREKETQYF
TRBJ1-6 TRBV6-5 TRBD1 few TGTGCCAGCACCTACGCACACAGGGGGAATTCACCCCTCCACTTT CASTYAHRGNSPLHF
TRBJ2-1 TRBV6-6 TRBD1 few TGTGCCAGCAGGACAGGGGTGGGCGATGAGCAGTTCTTC CASRTGVGDEQFF
TRBJ2-7 TRBV12-3/TRBV12-4 NA few TGTGCCAGCAGTTTAGGGGTTAAATCCCTTAAGTACGAGCAGTACTTC CASSLGVKSLKYEQYF
TRBJ1-2 TRBV11-2 TRBD1 NA TGTGCCAGCAGCTTAGCGGGGACAGGGGGCTATGGCTACACCTTC CASSLAGTGGYGYTF
TRBJ1-2 TRBV6-5 NA NA TGTGCCAGCAGTTCCTTGACAGGTGGCGACTATGGCTACACCTTC CASSSLTGGDYGYTF
TRBJ2-4 TRBV11-1 TRBD1 once TGTGCCAGCAGCTTATTTGGGACAGGGGGCAGTGGGGACATTCAGTACTTC CASSLFGTGGSGDIQYF
TRBJ1-1 TRBV29-1 NA NA TGCAGCGTTGATATCTATTATCGGCAGGAGGCGTTTAAAGCTTTCTTT CSVDIYYRQEAFKAFF
TRBJ1-4 TRBV14 NA many TGTGCCAGCAGACGGAACTCGGCAACTAATGAAAAACTGTTTTTT CASRRNSATNEKLFF
TRBJ2-2 TRBV5-1 TRBD1 few TGCGCCAGCAGCTTGGTAGCGGGACAGGGGACCGGGGAGCTGTTTTTT CASSLVAGQGTGELFF
TRBJ2-2 TRBV7-6 TRBD1 many TGTGCCAGCAGCTTCAGACAGGGGTACACCGGGGAGCTGTTTTTT CASSFRQGYTGELFF
TRBJ2-7 TRBV7-2 TRBD1 few TGTGCCAGCAGCTTAGGAGTTTCGACAGGGGGGGACGAGCAGTACTTC CASSLGVSTGGDEQYF
TRBJ2-7 TRBV6-1 TRBD2 once TGTGCCAGCAGAGAAAGCGGGGGGGCAGGCGAGCAGTACTTC CASRESGGAGEQYF
TRBJ2-3 TRBV20-1 NA NA TGCAGTGCTAGGGAAGACGAGACTGAAGCAGATACGCAGTATTTT CSAREDETEADTQYF
TRBJ2-7 TRBV7-2 TRBD1 few TGTGCCAGCAGCACTAGACAGGGCGCCCACGAGCAGTACTTC CASSTRQGAHEQYF